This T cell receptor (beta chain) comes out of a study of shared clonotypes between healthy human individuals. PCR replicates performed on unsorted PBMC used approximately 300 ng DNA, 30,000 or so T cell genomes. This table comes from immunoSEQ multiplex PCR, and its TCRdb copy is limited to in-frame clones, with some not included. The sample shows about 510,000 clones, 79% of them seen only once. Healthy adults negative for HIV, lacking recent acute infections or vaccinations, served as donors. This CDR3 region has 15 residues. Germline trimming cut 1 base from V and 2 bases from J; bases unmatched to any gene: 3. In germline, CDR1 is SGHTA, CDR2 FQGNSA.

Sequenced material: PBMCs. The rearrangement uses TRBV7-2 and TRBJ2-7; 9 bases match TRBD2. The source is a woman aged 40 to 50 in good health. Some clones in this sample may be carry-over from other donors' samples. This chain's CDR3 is CASSLGLAGTYEQYF. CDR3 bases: TGTGCCAGCAGCTTAGGCCTAGCGGGGACCTACGAGCAGTACTTC.